This T cell receptor (beta chain) derives from a study of blood T cell repertoires in COVID-19. At the level of the study: The origin of the acute and convalescent COVID-19 samples was the United States, Italy and Spain.

Cohort assignment relied on participant-reported clinical history. For recovered donors of Cohort 3, there were two negative PCRs, clearance, or symptom resolution. CDR3 length: 12 residues. V was pared by 5 bases and J by 6 bases, with 2 bases of the junction left unmatched. As originally analysed: The authors estimated nucleated cell counts from reference gene primer amplification. TCRdb keeps only in-frame clones here, not all; method: immunoSEQ multiplex PCR. That table furnishes V, J and clone size, whereas the DNA furnished D and trimming. This sample carries over 300,000 clones, about nine tenths of them seen once, and the ten largest clones take 9.5%.

The TCR originated in a woman between 40 and 50 years old who had recovered from COVID-19. This chain links TRBV12-3 or TRBV12-4 with TRBJ2-7, with 9 bases aligning to TRBD1. The sample was PBMCs or T cells enriched from blood (not recorded which). This CDR3 reads CASSLGQGEQYF. In nucleotides, the CDR3 is TGTGCCAGCAGTCTGGGACAGGGCGAGCAGTACTTC.